Listed below are T cell receptor beta chains from one sample, sequenced in a study of CD8+CD57+ T cells in acquired aplastic anemia. TCRdb processed the reads anew with MiXCR; each CDR3 protein has one entry. The profile covers 400,000 to 500,000 distinct CDR3 sequences, with around 72% appearing a single time and approximately 3.9% taken by the ten largest. Material for sequencing was sorted CD4+, CD8+, or CD8+CD57+ T cells (not recorded which) from PBMCs. Every receptor here comes from a human donor in good health, serving as a control. Both conserved end residues are trimmed from each CDR3.

j_gene,v_gene,CDR3aa
TRBJ1-2,TRBV7-2,ASSSGQGASSPL
TRBJ1-1,TRBV10-3,AISEAREGTEAF
TRBJ2-7,TRBV10-3,AISEGAYEQY
TRBJ2-1,TRBV5-6,ASSFQGAYTEQF
TRBJ1-2,TRBV9,ASSLPGYGGGYT
TRBJ2-6,TRBV7-2,ASSLAALGPRGYT
TRBJ1-1,TRBV20-1,SARPSPGQPGDTEAF
TRBJ2-7,TRBV7-2,ASSRGERTNREE
TRBJ2-7,TRBV5-8,ASSRDVPAYEQY
TRBJ1-2,TRBV20-1,SADPGQPCLS
TRBJ2-7,TRBV11-2,ASSLGGDRAYEQY
TRBJ2-3,TRBV7-2,ASGGAMRRGATDTQY
TRBJ2-7,TRBV6-2/TRBV6-3,ASIRGGEQY
TRBJ1-6,TRBV20-1,SAMSGGSPLH
TRBJ2-7,TRBV7-3,ASSPPGRDVKY
TRBJ2-7,TRBV12-3/TRBV12-4,ASSGRGGLREQY
TRBJ1-6,TRBV7-9,ASSNGFGTNSPLH
TRBJ1-6,TRBV7-9,ASSHQDSEDTEPH
TRBJ1-6,TRBV12-3/TRBV12-4,ASSLGGSDNSPLH